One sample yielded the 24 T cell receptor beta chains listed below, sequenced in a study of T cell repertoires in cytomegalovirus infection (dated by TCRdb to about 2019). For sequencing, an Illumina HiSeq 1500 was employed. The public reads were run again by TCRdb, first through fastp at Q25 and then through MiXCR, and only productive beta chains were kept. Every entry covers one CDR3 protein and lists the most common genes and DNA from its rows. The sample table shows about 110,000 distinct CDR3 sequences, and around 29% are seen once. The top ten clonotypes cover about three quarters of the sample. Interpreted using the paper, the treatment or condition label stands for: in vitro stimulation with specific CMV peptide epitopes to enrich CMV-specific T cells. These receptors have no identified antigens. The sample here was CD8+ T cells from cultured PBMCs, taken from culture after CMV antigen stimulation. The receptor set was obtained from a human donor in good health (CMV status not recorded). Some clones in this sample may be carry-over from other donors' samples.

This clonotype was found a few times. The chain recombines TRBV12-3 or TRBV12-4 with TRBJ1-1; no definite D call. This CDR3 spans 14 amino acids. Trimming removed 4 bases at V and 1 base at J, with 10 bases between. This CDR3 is CASSSILKNTEAFF. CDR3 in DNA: TGTGCCAGCAGTTCAATTTTAAAGAACACTGAAGCTTTCTTT.

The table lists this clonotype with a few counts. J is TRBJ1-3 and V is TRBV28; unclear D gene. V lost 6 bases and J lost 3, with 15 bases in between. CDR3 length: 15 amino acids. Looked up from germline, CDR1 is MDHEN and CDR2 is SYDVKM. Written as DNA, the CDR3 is TGTGCCAGCAGCCCCCTCGTCGGGGTTGGAAACACCATATATTTT. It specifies CASSPLVGVGNTIYF.

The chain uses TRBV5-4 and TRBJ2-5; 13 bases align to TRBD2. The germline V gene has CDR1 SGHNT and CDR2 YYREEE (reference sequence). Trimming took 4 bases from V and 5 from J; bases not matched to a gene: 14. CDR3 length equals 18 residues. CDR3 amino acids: CASSARTSGGAPLETQYF. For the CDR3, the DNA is TGTGCCAGCAGCGCCAGGACTAGCGGGGGAGCGCCCTTGGAGACCCAGTACTTC.

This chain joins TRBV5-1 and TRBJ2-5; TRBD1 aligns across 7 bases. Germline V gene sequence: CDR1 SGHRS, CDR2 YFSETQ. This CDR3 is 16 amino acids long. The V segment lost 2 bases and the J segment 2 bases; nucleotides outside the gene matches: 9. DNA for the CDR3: TGCGCCAGCAGCTTCCCGCGACAGGGTTTTCAAGAGACCCAGTACTTC. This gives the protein CASSFPRQGFQETQYF.

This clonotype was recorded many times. The CDR3 DNA reads TGTGCCAGCAGCTTACCGCGGGACAGGGCGGTCTTGGAGCAGTACTTC. Protein product: CASSLPRDRAVLEQYF. V is TRBV7-9 and J is TRBJ2-7, with TRBD1 matching over 9 bases. Germline V lookup: CDR1 SEHNR, CDR2 FQNEAQ (reference sequence). J lost 7 bases, V lost 2 bases, and 12 bases had no gene match. The CDR3 runs 16 residues.

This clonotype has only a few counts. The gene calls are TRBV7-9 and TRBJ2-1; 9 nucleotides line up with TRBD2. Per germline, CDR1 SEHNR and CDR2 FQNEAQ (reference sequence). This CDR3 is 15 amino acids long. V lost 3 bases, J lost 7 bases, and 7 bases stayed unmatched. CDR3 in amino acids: CASSFLAGGTNEQFF. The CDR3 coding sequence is TGTGCCAGCAGCTTCCTCGCGGGGGGGACAAATGAGCAGTTCTTC.

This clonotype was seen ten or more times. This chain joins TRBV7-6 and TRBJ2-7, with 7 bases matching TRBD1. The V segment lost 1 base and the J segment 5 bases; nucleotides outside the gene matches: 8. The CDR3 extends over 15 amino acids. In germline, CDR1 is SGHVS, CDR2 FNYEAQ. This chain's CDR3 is CASSLGQGWFHEQYF. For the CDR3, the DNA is TGTGCCAGCAGCTTAGGACAGGGATGGTTCCACGAGCAGTACTTC. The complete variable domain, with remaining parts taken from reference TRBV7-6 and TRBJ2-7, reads GAGVSQSPRYKVTKRGQDVALRCDPISGHVSLYWYRQALGQGPEFLTYFNYEAQQDKSGLPNDRFSAERPEGSISTLTIQRTEQRDSAMYRCASSLGQGWFHEQYFGPGTRLTVT.

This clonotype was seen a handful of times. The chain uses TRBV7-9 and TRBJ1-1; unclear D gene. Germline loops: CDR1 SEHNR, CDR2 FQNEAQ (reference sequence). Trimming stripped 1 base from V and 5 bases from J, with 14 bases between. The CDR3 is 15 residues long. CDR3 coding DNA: TGTGCCAGCAGCTTAGTCAGGCCCCAAAATACTGAAGCTTTCTTT. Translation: CASSLVRPQNTEAFF. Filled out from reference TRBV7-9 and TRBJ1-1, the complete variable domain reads DTGVSQNPRHKITKRGQNVTFRCDPISEHNRLYWYRQTLGQGPEFLTYFQNEAQLEKSRLLSDRFSAERPKGSFSTLEIQRTEQGDSAMYLCASSLVRPQNTEAFFGQGTRLTVV.

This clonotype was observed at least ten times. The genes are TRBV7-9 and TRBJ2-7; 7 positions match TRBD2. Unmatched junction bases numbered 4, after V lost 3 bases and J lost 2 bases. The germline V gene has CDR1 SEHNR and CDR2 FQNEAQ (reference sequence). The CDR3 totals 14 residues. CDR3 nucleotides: TGTGCCAGCAGCTTGGGGGGGTCTACCTACGAGCAGTACTTC. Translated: CASSLGGSTYEQYF.

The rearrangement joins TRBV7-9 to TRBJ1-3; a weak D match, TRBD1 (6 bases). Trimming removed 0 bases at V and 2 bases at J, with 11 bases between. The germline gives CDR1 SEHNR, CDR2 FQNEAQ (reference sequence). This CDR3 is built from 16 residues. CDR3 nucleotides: TGTGCCAGCAGCTTAGCGGGGGGGGCTCCTGGAAACACCATATATTTT. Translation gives CASSLAGGAPGNTIYF.

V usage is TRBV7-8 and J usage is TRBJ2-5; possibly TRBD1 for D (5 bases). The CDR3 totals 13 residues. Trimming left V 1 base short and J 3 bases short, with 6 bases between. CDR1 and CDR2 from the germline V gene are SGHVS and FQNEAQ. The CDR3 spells CASSLEGEETQYF. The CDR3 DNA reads TGTGCCAGCAGCTTAGAAGGGGAAGAGACCCAGTACTTC. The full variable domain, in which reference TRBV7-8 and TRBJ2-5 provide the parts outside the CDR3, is GAGVSQSPRYKVAKRGQDVALRCDPISGHVSLFWYQQALGQGPEFLTYFQNEAQLDKSGLPSDRFFAERPEGSVSTLKIQRTQQEDSAVYLCASSLEGEETQYFGPGTRLLVL.

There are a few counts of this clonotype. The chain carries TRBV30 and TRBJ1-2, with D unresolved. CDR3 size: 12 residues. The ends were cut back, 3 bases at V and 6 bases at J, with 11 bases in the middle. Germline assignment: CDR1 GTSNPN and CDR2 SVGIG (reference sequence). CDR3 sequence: CAWREVLHGYTF. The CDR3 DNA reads TGTGCCTGGAGAGAAGTACTTCATGGCTACACCTTC.

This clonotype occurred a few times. The CDR3 reads CASSLEGTGLYQPQHF. In nucleotides, the CDR3 is TGTGCCAGCAGTTTAGAGGGGACCGGTTTGTATCAGCCCCAGCATTTT. The chain is built from TRBV12-3 or TRBV12-4 and TRBJ1-5; D perhaps matches TRBD1 (5 bases). Trimming shortened V by 1 base and J by 5 bases, and 15 bases separated the two germline ends. CDR3 length: 16 residues.

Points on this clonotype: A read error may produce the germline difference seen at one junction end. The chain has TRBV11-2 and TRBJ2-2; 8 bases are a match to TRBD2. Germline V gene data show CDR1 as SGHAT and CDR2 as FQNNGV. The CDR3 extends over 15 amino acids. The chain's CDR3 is CASSREGPNTGELSF. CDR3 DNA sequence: TGTGCCAGCAGCCGGGAGGGACCGAACACCGGGGAGCTGTCTTTT.

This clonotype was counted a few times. The CDR3 DNA reads as TGTGCCAGCAGCTTAGGGAACAATGAGCAGTTCTTC. It codes for CASSLGNNEQFF. J is TRBJ2-1 and V is TRBV7-9; D is ambiguous. Trimming stripped 1 base from V and 5 bases from J, with 3 bases between. The CDR3 runs to 12 residues. CDR1 is SEHNR and CDR2 is FQNEAQ in the germline V gene (reference sequence).

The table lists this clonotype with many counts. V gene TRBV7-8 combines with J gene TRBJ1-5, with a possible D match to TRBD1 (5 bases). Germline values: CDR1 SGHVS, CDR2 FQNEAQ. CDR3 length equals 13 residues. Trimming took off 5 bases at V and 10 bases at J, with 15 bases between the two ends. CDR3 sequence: CASSADSSEPQHF. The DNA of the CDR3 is TGTGCCAGCAGCGCTGACAGTTCTGAACCCCAGCATTTT.

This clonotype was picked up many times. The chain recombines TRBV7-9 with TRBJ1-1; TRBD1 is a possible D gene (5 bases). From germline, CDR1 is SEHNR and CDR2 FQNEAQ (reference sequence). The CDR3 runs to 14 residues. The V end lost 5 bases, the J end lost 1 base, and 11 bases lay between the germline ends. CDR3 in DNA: TGTGCCAGCAGCCCGGGACTGGCGAACACTGAAGCTTTCTTT. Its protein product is CASSPGLANTEAFF.

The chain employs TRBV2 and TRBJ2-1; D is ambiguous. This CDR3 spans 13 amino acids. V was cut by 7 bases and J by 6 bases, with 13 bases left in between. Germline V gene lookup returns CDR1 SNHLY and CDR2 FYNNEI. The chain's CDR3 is CASTLIGANEQFF. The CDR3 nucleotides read TGTGCCAGCACCTTGATCGGAGCCAATGAGCAGTTCTTC.

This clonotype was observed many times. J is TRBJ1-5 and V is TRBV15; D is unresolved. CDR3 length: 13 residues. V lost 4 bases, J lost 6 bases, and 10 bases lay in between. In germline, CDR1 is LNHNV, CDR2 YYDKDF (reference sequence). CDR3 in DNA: TGTGCCACCAGCACCTCGATCAGTCAGCCCCAGCATTTT. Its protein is CATSTSISQPQHF. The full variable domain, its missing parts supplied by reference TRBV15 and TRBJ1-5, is DAMVIQNPRYQVTQFGKPVTLSCSQTLNHNVMYWYQQKSSQAPKLLFHYYDKDFNNEADTPDNFQSRRPNTSFCFLDIRSPGLGDTAMYLCATSTSISQPQHFGDGTRLSIL.

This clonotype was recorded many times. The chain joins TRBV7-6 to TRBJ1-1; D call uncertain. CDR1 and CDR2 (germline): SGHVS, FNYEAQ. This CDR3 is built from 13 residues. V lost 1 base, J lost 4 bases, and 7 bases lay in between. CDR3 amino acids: CASSLGWTTEAFF. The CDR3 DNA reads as TGTGCCAGCAGCTTAGGGTGGACCACTGAAGCTTTCTTT.

CDR3 sequence reads: CASSYSMRTGDYGYTF. The CDR3 DNA is TGTGCCAGCAGTTACTCGATGAGGACAGGAGACTATGGCTACACCTTC. V and J are TRBV6-6 and TRBJ1-2; TRBD1 matches at 7 bases. From germline, CDR1 is MNHNY and CDR2 SVGAGI (reference sequence). V lost 0 bases and J lost 3; bases outside the gene matches: 7. The CDR3 is 16 amino acids.

The CDR3 protein is CASSQEGQDEKLFF. The DNA for the CDR3 is TGCGCCAGCAGCCAAGAAGGGCAGGACGAAAAACTGTTTTTT. The chain links TRBV4-1 to TRBJ1-4; no firm D call. CDR3 length equals 14 residues. The V gene lost 0 bases and the J gene lost 8 bases, with 10 bases spanning the gap. Germline CDR1 reads MGHRA; CDR2 reads YSYEKL.

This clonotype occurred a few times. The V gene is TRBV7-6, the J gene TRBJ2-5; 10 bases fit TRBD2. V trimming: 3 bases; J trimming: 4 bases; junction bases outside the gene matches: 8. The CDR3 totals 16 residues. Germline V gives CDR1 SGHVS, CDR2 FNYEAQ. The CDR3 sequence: CASSLGAGGLGETQYF. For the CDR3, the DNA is TGTGCCAGCAGCTTGGGAGCGGGGGGGCTTGGAGAGACCCAGTACTTC.

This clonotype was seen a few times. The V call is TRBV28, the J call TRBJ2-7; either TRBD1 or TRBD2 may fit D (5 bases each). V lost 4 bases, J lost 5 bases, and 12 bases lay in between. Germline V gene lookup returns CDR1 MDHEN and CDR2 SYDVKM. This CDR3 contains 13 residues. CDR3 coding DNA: TGTGCCAGCAGTTGGGGGTCCACGGACGAGCAGTACTTC. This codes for CASSWGSTDEQYF.